This TCR beta chain was sequenced for a study of technical replicates of blood from a handful of donors. Only a few counts were recorded for this clone. Profiled with immunoSEQ multiplex PCR; TCRdb holds only in-frame clones, not every one. The table includes some 84,000 clones, roughly nine tenths detected once. This receptor was taken from a human donor in good health. Material for sequencing was T cells isolated from PBMCs.

CDR3 protein: CASSQPGQGGETQYF. The CDR3 DNA reads as TGCGCCAGCAGCCAACCCGGACAGGGAGGGGAGACCCAGTACTTC. This rearrangement joins TRBV4-1 to TRBJ2-5; D possibly corresponds to TRBD1 (8 bases). The CDR3 totals 15 residues. Germline V gene lookup returns CDR1 MGHRA and CDR2 YSYEKL. V was shortened by 2 bases and J by 5 bases, with 15 bases between the two germline ends.